This T cell receptor (beta chain) was identified during a study of T cell responses to AZD1222 COVID-19 vaccine (dated by TCRdb to about 2021). Background on the whole study: TCR sequencing was performed for fewer than 250 trial participants, of whom around 200 were given two doses of AZD1222 and about 25 were given two doses of MenACWY control vaccine. Trial participants were enrolled by age into 18-55, 56-69 and 70-plus year subgroups, with around 140, 26 and 57 TCR-sequenced participants respectively.

On this clone itself: Its antigen is still unknown. Base qualities are not at hand, and no much larger clone is one base apart.

The CDR3 regions of human TCRbeta chains were analyzed by immunosequencing. In the paper's pipeline: Repertoire TCRs were matched against a reference library of SARS-CoV-2-specific TCRs generated with the MIRA antigen-specificity platform. Breadth was defined as the fraction of unique TCRs that were SARS-CoV-2-associated. Depth was defined as the fraction of total T cells that were SARS-CoV-2-associated. Using the MIRA data, each spike-specific TCR was mapped to the spike region that the TCR reacts to and placed in a CD4 or CD8 class. Log10-transformed breadth and depth values were compared by one-way ANOVA with Sidak's multiple comparisons tests. In its TCRdb copy, this immuneACCESS table keeps in-frame sequences only and misses some clones. Where compared with another copy, unresolved V genes explain less than half of these, and the others have no known cause. D and trimming were read from the DNA, whereas the V and J calls and clone size are those reported in that table. The sample table holds more than 150,000 clones, of which 92% were seen once. Approximately 1.9% of the sample goes to the ten largest clones.

General findings and caveats noted by the study authors: A significant rise in spike-specific TCR breadth and depth was observed after two AZD1222 doses relative to day 0 and relative to MenACWY recipients. Participants were mostly white British, with more females than males. The authors suggested clonal diversity may have been underestimated. Conclusions about previously exposed vaccinees are limited because only 6 or 7 AZD1222 recipients were SARS-CoV-2 seropositive at baseline. Because no day 14 peak-response samples were available, repertoires were characterized only after the peak T cell response. CD4 TCRs associated with the vaccine covered the entire spike protein, and the dominant responses were in regions 160-218 and 743-854. Reportedly, close to half of the unique spike-specific TCRs recognized epitopes lying outside the regions that are mutated in the B.1.351 and B.1.1.7 variants. In the small 56-69-year group, the increase in depth fell short of significance, most likely because of low power.

Cut back by 0 bases and 7 bases, the V and J ends lie 7 bases apart. CDR3 length: 13 amino acids, cysteine to phenylalanine. Just CDR3 DNA is preserved here, 39 bases in frame from base 1. CDR1 and CDR2 (SEHNR, FQNEAQ) derive from the germline V gene (reference sequence). Taken with the paper, the label for time point translates to: about 28 days (+/-7) after the second vaccine dose. AZD1222 recipients given second doses at about 4 weeks or at about 12 weeks were pooled, since spike-specific TCR depth and breadth were not found to differ between the two schedules. Vaccinee samples were obtained from the UK trials COV001 and COV002, which included a single-blind randomized controlled phase 2/3 trial of AZD1222 (ChAdOx1 nCoV-19) in healthy adults. Trial participant PBMC samples were collected at day 0 and day 28 after the second dose for TCRbeta chain sequencing.

The specimen comprised peripheral blood, sampled 28 days after the second AZD1222 dose. Recombination linked TRBV7-9 to TRBJ1-5; no D gene can be assigned with confidence. This TCR was recovered from an adult who received the AZD1222 COVID-19 vaccine. The CDR3 sequence is CASSLAGFQPQHF. The DNA is TGTGCCAGCAGCTTAGCAGGGTTCCAGCCCCAGCATTTT.